A single sample gave rise to the 28 T cell receptor beta chains below, sequenced in a study of cytomegalovirus exposure and HLA in healthy donors. Assay: immunoSEQ multiplex PCR; the TCRdb copy retains only in-frame clones and omits some. The sample lists 75,000 to 90,000 clones; 96% were seen once. Material for sequencing was PBMCs. These receptors originate from a man aged 18 to 29 in good health and CMV-seropositive.

V and J are TRBV5-5 and TRBJ2-3; 7 bases map to TRBD1. The germline V gene has CDR1 SGHKS and CDR2 YYEKEE (reference sequence). This CDR3 is 17 amino acids long. V was pared by 1 base and J by 0 bases, with 8 bases of the junction left unmatched. CDR3 loop: CASSLYPGQFSTDTQYF. The CDR3, as DNA: TGTGCCAGCAGCTTGTACCCGGGACAGTTTAGCACAGATACGCAGTATTTT.

The V gene is TRBV9, the J gene TRBJ2-3, with D tentatively TRBD2 (7 bases). There are 14 residues in the CDR3. The germline V gene encodes CDR1 SGDLS and CDR2 YYNGEE. Deletions cut 4 bases from V and 6 bases from J, with 15 bases between. Here the CDR3 reads CASSRRAGADTQYF. CDR3 DNA sequence: TGTGCCAGCAGCCGGAGGGCGGGGGCCGATACGCAGTATTTT.

The chain has TRBV11-2 and TRBJ1-1; a weak D match, TRBD1 (6 bases). The CDR3 covers 15 residues. Per the germline V gene, CDR1 is SGHAT and CDR2 is FQNNGV. The V gene lost 5 bases and the J gene lost 1 base, with 14 bases spanning the gap. The CDR3 bases are TGTGCCAGCAGCCGCAGCAGGGGCGCGAACACTGAAGCTTTCTTT. Translation gives CASSRSRGANTEAFF.

This clone appeared a few times. The rearrangement joins TRBV18 to TRBJ2-3; the D gene is possibly TRBD1 (5 bases). This CDR3 has 16 residues. CDR1 and CDR2 from the germline V gene are KGHSH and LQKENI. The V end was cut by 4 bases, the J end by 1 base, with 15 bases between. The CDR3 is CASSQGLGGCTDTQYF. The CDR3 DNA reads TGTGCCAGCTCACAGGGGCTCGGCGGTTGCACAGATACGCAGTATTTT.

The chain couples TRBV5-4 to TRBJ2-7, with 7 bases aligning to TRBD2. This CDR3 spans 16 amino acids. Trimming at V came to 4 bases and at J to 0 bases, leaving 10 bases not matched to a gene. In germline, CDR1 is SGHNT, CDR2 YYREEE (reference sequence). CDR3 amino acids: CASSPGGTLSSYEQYF. The CDR3 nucleotides are TGTGCCAGCAGCCCCGGGGGGACTCTGAGCTCCTACGAGCAGTACTTC. Filled out from reference TRBV5-4 and TRBJ2-7, the complete variable domain reads ETGVTQSPTHLIKTRGQQVTLRCSSQSGHNTVSWYQQALGQGPQFIFQYYREEENGRGNFPPRFSGLQFPNYSSELNVNALELDDSALYLCASSPGGTLSSYEQYFGPGTRLTVT.

The chain carries TRBV5-1 and TRBJ1-1; 9 nucleotides match TRBD1. V gave up 4 bases and J gave up 10 bases; unmatched junction bases: 14. This CDR3 is 15 amino acids long. CDR1 is SGHRS and CDR2 is YFSETQ in the germline V gene. The CDR3 DNA follows: TGCGCCAGCAGCGATTACGGGACAGGGCAATTTGGAGCTTTCTTT. It translates to CASSDYGTGQFGAFF. The full variable domain, in which reference TRBV5-1 and TRBJ1-1 provide the parts outside the CDR3, is KAGVTQTPRYLIKTRGQQVTLSCSPISGHRSVSWYQQTPGQGLQFLFEYFSETQRNKGNFPGRFSGRQFSNSRSEMNVSTLELGDSALYLCASSDYGTGQFGAFFGQGTRLTVV.

The chain carries TRBV5-1 and TRBJ2-1; 11 positions match TRBD2. CDR1 and CDR2 (germline): SGHRS, YFSETQ. This CDR3 has 15 residues. V dropped 1 base and J dropped 9; count of bases not matched to a gene: 6. The CDR3 DNA reads as TGCGCCAGCAGCTTGACCGGGACTAGCGGACTTGAGCAGTTCTTC. Translating it yields CASSLTGTSGLEQFF.

The gene calls are TRBV15 and TRBJ1-5; D remains ambiguous. Germline V gene data show CDR1 as LNHNV and CDR2 as YYDKDF (reference sequence). Trimming took 1 base from V and 7 from J, leaving 11 bases between them. CDR3 length equals 14 residues. The CDR3 region is CATSRVNSGQPQHF. As DNA, the CDR3 is TGTGCCACCAGCAGAGTTAACAGCGGGCAGCCCCAGCATTTT.

The chain links TRBV2 to TRBJ1-1, with D unresolved. The CDR3 has 13 amino acids. CDR1 and CDR2 from the germline V gene are SNHLY and FYNNEI. The V gene lost 1 base and the J gene lost 6 bases, with 9 bases spanning the gap. The CDR3 loop is CASSEEWRSEAFF. As DNA, the CDR3 is TGTGCCAGCAGTGAAGAGTGGCGGTCTGAAGCTTTCTTT.

This chain connects TRBV6-1 to TRBJ1-5, with a weak D call TRBD1 (5 bases). Looked up from germline, CDR1 is MNHNS and CDR2 is SASEGT. The CDR3 covers 17 residues. V lost 4 bases and J lost 0, with 16 bases in between. The CDR3 DNA follows: TGTGCCAGCAGTGTCGATTATGGGGGGAGTAGCAATCAGCCCCAGCATTTT. It encodes CASSVDYGGSSNQPQHF.

This chain uses TRBV7-2 with TRBJ2-1, with D unresolved. Germline values: CDR1 SGHTA, CDR2 FQGNSA. The ends were cut back, 2 bases at V and 9 bases at J, with 5 bases in the middle. CDR3 length: 11 residues. The CDR3 loop is CASSLYFEQFF. In DNA, the CDR3 is TGTGCCAGCAGCTTATATTTTGAGCAGTTCTTC.

The V gene is TRBV18, the J gene TRBJ1-4; D remains ambiguous. Germline CDR1 KGHSH, CDR2 LQKENI. This CDR3 is built from 13 residues. Trimming cost V 6 bases and J 5 bases, with 10 bases left between them. CDR3 DNA sequence: TGTGCCAGCTCGTCGACGGGGAATGAAAAACTGTTTTTT. Amino acid sequence: CASSSTGNEKLFF. Together with reference TRBV18 and TRBJ1-4, the CDR3 gives the full variable domain: NAGVMQNPRHLVRRRGQEARLRCSPMKGHSHVYWYRQLPEEGLKFMVYLQKENIIDESGMPKERFSAEFPKEGPSILRIQQVVRGDSAAYFCASSSTGNEKLFFGSGTQLSVL.

The genes are TRBV19 and TRBJ2-2, with TRBD1 matching over 7 bases. V shed 7 bases, J shed 2 bases, and the junction held 7 bases outside the gene matches. The CDR3 length is 15 residues. Germline-derived CDR1 and CDR2 are LNHDA and SQIVND (reference sequence). This CDR3 is CASIARTGNTGELFF. The CDR3 region has the DNA TGTGCCAGTATCGCCCGGACAGGTAACACCGGGGAGCTGTTTTTT.

The chain uses TRBV28 and TRBJ1-2; 10 positions agree with TRBD1. J was trimmed by 8 bases and V by 5 bases; bases with no gene match: 11. Germline assignment: CDR1 MDHEN and CDR2 SYDVKM. CDR3 length: 15 residues. The CDR3 protein is CASSDTRQGALGYTF. CDR3 nucleotide sequence: TGTGCCAGCAGTGACACCCGACAGGGGGCGTTAGGCTACACCTTC.

V and J are TRBV18 and TRBJ2-5, with 7 bases matching TRBD1. CDR3 length: 16 residues. Trimming at V came to 0 bases and at J to 5 bases, leaving 9 bases not matched to a gene. Germline CDR1 is KGHSH and CDR2 is LQKENI. The CDR3 loop is CASSPPGQEFKETQYF. DNA for the CDR3: TGTGCCAGCTCACCACCTGGACAGGAATTTAAGGAGACCCAGTACTTC.

V usage is TRBV27 and J usage is TRBJ1-1; TRBD1 matches 11 bases. This CDR3 is 15 amino acids long. Unmatched junction bases numbered 8, after V lost 6 bases and J lost 5 bases. The V gene's germline CDR1 is MNHEY and CDR2 SMNVEV (reference sequence). Here the CDR3 DNA reads TGTGCCAGCAGCCTGGGGACAGGGGGAAGGACTGAAGCTTTCTTT. Amino acids: CASSLGTGGRTEAFF.

The chain carries TRBV5-1 and TRBJ1-2, with D unresolved. Trimming cost V 0 bases and J 12 bases, with 9 bases left between them. This CDR3 comprises 11 residues. CDR1 is SGHRS, CDR2 YFSETQ, per germline. CDR3 sequence (DNA): TGCGCCAGCAGCTTGGGCGGGGTCCACACCTTC. Its translation: CASSLGGVHTF.

Written as DNA, the CDR3 is TGTGCCTGGAGTATAGACAGGGACACTGAAGCTTTCTTT. Translated, it gives CAWSIDRDTEAFF. This chain joins TRBV30 and TRBJ1-1, with 7 bases that match TRBD1. The CDR3 consists of 13 residues. Germline V gene data show CDR1 as GTSNPN and CDR2 as SVGIG (reference sequence). Trimming cost V 2 bases and J 3 bases; bases outside gene matches: 3. The full variable domain, with the rest looked up from reference TRBV30 and TRBJ1-1, is SQTIHQWPATLVQPVGSPLSLECTVEGTSNPNLYWYRQAAGRGLQLLFYSVGIGQISSEVPQNLSASRPQDRQFILSSKKLLLSDSGFYLCAWSIDRDTEAFFGQGTRLTVV.

The chain is built from TRBV10-1 and TRBJ2-1, with 14 bases lining up with TRBD2. Trimming at V came to 5 bases and at J to 2 bases, leaving 11 bases not matched to a gene. CDR1 is WNHNN and CDR2 is SYGVQD in the germline V gene (reference sequence). The CDR3 is 19 residues long. Here the CDR3 DNA reads TGCGCCAGCAGTCCGGGACTAGCGGGAGCCCTTCCCCCCTACAATGAGCAGTTCTTC. It translates to CASSPGLAGALPPYNEQFF.

V and J are TRBV2 and TRBJ1-4; D is undetermined. The germline V and J ends were trimmed by 7 bases and 0 bases, with 12 bases remaining between them. This CDR3 is 15 amino acids long. Germline V CDR1 and CDR2: SNHLY, FYNNEI. Here the CDR3 DNA reads TGTGCCAGCAAACTAACTGTCGCAACTAATGAAAAACTGTTTTTT. It is translated as CASKLTVATNEKLFF.

The chain couples TRBV27 to TRBJ2-2; 7 nucleotides align to TRBD2. With V trimmed by 3 bases and J by 1 base, 5 bases remained unmatched. Germline values: CDR1 MNHEY, CDR2 SMNVEV (reference sequence). The CDR3 length is 16 residues. The CDR3: CASSLLAAQNTGELFF. The CDR3 DNA is TGTGCCAGCAGTTTGCTAGCGGCCCAGAACACCGGGGAGCTGTTTTTT.

The chain employs TRBV11-3 and TRBJ2-1; TRBD2 aligns across 9 bases. This CDR3 comprises 16 residues. V was pared by 0 bases and J by 2 bases, with 2 bases of the junction left unmatched. Germline V gene data show CDR1 as SGHNT and CDR2 as YENEEA. The chain's CDR3 is CASSLEPSGTYNEQFF. DNA for the CDR3: TGTGCCAGCAGCTTAGAACCTAGCGGGACCTACAATGAGCAGTTCTTC.

The chain has TRBV15 and TRBJ2-6, with 10 nucleotides matching TRBD1. Germline trimming cut 3 bases from V and 0 bases from J; bases unmatched to any gene: 2. The CDR3 is 17 amino acids. CDR1 and CDR2 (germline): LNHNV, YYDKDF (reference sequence). The CDR3 loop reads CATSRDRGNSGANVLTF. CDR3 in DNA: TGTGCCACCAGCAGGGACAGGGGGAACTCTGGGGCCAACGTCCTGACTTTC.

The chain combines TRBV27 with TRBJ2-5, with 7 positions matching TRBD2. CDR3 size: 12 residues. The ends lost 6 bases at V and 2 bases at J; junction bases unmatched: 0. Germline V gives CDR1 MNHEY, CDR2 SMNVEV (reference sequence). As DNA, the CDR3 is TGTGCCAGCAGGGGGGGGCAAGAGACCCAGTACTTC. Protein product: CASRGGQETQYF.

V is TRBV15 and J is TRBJ2-2; 8 bases are shared with TRBD2. V gave up 6 bases and J gave up 6 bases; unmatched junction bases: 12. CDR1 LNHNV and CDR2 YYDKDF come from the germline V gene (reference sequence). This CDR3 has 16 amino acids. In nucleotides, the CDR3 is TGTGCCACCAGTAAAGGGAGCGGGAGAGGGCCCGGGGAGCTGTTTTTT. Encoded protein: CATSKGSGRGPGELFF.

This sequence joins TRBV6-5 and TRBJ2-7, with 8 bases fitting TRBD1. This CDR3 is 15 amino acids long. Germline V gene lookup returns CDR1 MNHEY and CDR2 SVGAGI. Germline trimming cut 2 bases from V and 6 bases from J; bases unmatched to any gene: 9. The CDR3 bases are TGTGCCAGCAGTTACGCCGGACAGGGTCTCTCCGAGCAGTACTTC. Translation: CASSYAGQGLSEQYF.

The CDR3 DNA reads TGTGCCAGCAGTTTAGGGAGGGGGCAGTTCTTC. Protein: CASSLGRGQFF. The chain combines TRBV27 with TRBJ2-1; 7 bases line up with TRBD2. Trimming cost V 2 bases and J 12 bases; bases outside gene matches: 1. The CDR3 contains 11 residues. Germline values: CDR1 MNHEY, CDR2 SMNVEV (reference sequence).

This chain connects TRBV5-1 to TRBJ1-4, with D perhaps matching TRBD1 (6 bases). The CDR3 is made up of 15 amino acids. CDR1 is SGHRS, CDR2 YFSETQ, per germline. V was shortened by 1 base and J by 3 bases, with 10 bases between the two germline ends. Here the CDR3 reads CASSLSGDPNEKLFF. The CDR3 DNA sequence: TGCGCCAGCAGCTTGTCAGGGGACCCTAATGAAAAACTGTTTTTT. The full variable domain, with the rest looked up from reference TRBV5-1 and TRBJ1-4, is KAGVTQTPRYLIKTRGQQVTLSCSPISGHRSVSWYQQTPGQGLQFLFEYFSETQRNKGNFPGRFSGRQFSNSRSEMNVSTLELGDSALYLCASSLSGDPNEKLFFGSGTQLSVL.